This T cell receptor beta chain was sequenced during a study of response to subunit inactivated influenza vaccine (dated by TCRdb to 2016 to 2019). A note on the overall study: The study used deep quantitative T cell receptor repertoire profiling to track responses to a trivalent subunit inactivated influenza vaccine. Here is what the overall study found, with its caveats: The authors suggested that each seasonal influenza vaccination may recruit only a limited number of new T cells.

The germline V and J ends show losses of 2 bases and 2 bases respectively, and no gene match explains 8 bases of the junction. The CDR1 and CDR2 encoded by the germline V gene (reference sequence) are SGHAT and FQDESV. Spanning cysteine to phenylalanine, the CDR3 consists of 17 amino acids. The CDR3 DNA has 51 bases and is translated from base 1. Library preparation used RT-PCR. Instrument used: Illumina HiSeq 2500. TCRdb applied fastp at Q25 and MiXCR to the public reads, then kept only in-frame beta chains. Entries that share a CDR3 protein sequence are merged under the most common genes and DNA. The sample includes some 550,000 distinct CDR3 sequences, with around 21% observed a single time. The ten largest clones take up under 3.5% of the sample. With regard to this clonotype: Its cognate antigen has yet to be identified. Nothing much larger sits one base from this clone, and base qualities are not available.

The same specimen was also included in a second study, on T cells expressing NK-cell markers. That second report states: The TCR beta cDNA libraries were made using 5'RACE template switching, a step that added both a universal primer site and unique molecular identifiers. In sorted CD3+CD56+NKG2C+, CD3+CD56+NKG2C- and CD3+CD56-NKG2C+ T-cell subsets from several donors, TCR beta-chain repertoires were profiled. Seven of the eight sequenced donors were HCMV-seropositive and one was HCMV-seronegative. To restrict sorting to alphabetaTCR-expressing T cells, an anti-gammadeltaTCR antibody was added in several experiments. For about 6 donors, the dominant CD3+CD56+NKG2C+ clonotypes were among the top 10 CD8+ clonotypes and accounted for about 1.0-7.5% of CD8+ T cells. Those dominant clonotypes were again the most abundant among CD3+CD56-NKG2C+ cells in several donors, at about 25-60.1%. Whether the expanded NKG2C-expressing T cell clones were specific for HCMV antigens remained unclear. The eight sequenced donors were randomly selected healthy volunteers, three men and five women. HCMV-specific IgG was detected in serum with a commercial ELISA kit to determine HCMV serostatus. Peripheral blood mononuclear cells were isolated from blood by Ficoll density gradient centrifugation. Magnetic immunoseparation with Miltenyi isolation kits was used to isolate CD4+ and CD8+ T cells from PBMC. Synthesis of cDNA was primed from the TCR beta constant segment and was followed by two consecutive PCR amplification steps. Libraries were sequenced as 2 x 150 bp reads on Illumina HiSeq 2000/2500, MiSeq or NextSeq. Reads were demultiplexed and grouped by UMI with MIGEC, and clonotypes were assembled and quantified with MiTCR. To remove erroneous sequences, TCR cDNA sequences were retained only when supported by two or more reads. The tcR package was used for downstream repertoire analysis, and clonotypes were matched across fractions by CDR3 nucleotide sequence plus V segment. VDJmatch was used to annotate antigen specificity against VDJdb, with one amino acid substitution in CDR3 allowed.

Here the chain combines TRBV11-1 and TRBJ2-3; 9 nucleotides in the junction match TRBD2. The sequencing here drew on CD4+ T cells sorted from PBMCs, taken 12 days after vaccination. The sequence derives from a man in his forties or fifties who received an inactivated influenza vaccine. Donor details come from another sample of the same person, matched by shared clones. Here is the DNA: TGTGCCAGCAGCTTAACCCCTAGCGGGGTGCTCACAGATACGCAGTATTTT. Translated, it gives CASSLTPSGVLTDTQYF. The full variable domain, completed from the reference TRBV11-1 and TRBJ2-3 proteins outside the CDR3, reads EAEVAQSPRYKITEKSQAVAFWCDPISGHATLYWYRQILGQGPELLVQFQDESVVDDSQLPKDRFSAERLKGVDSTLKIQPAELGDSAMYLCASSLTPSGVLTDTQYFGPGTRLTVL.